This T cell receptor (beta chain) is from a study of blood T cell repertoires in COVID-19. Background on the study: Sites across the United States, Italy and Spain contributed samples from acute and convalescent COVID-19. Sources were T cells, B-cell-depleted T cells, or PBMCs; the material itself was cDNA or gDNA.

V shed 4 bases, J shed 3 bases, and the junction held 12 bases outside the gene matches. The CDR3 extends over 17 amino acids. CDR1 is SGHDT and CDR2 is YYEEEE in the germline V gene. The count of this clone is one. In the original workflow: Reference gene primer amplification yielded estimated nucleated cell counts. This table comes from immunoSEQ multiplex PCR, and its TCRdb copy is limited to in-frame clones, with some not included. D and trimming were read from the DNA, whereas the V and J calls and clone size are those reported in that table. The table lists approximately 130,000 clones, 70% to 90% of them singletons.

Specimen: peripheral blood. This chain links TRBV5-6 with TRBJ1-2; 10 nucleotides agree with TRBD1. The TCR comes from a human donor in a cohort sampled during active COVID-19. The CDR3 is CASSQGTGEETDYGYTF. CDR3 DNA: TGTGCCAGCAGCCAAGGGACAGGGGAAGAGACAGACTATGGCTACACCTTC.